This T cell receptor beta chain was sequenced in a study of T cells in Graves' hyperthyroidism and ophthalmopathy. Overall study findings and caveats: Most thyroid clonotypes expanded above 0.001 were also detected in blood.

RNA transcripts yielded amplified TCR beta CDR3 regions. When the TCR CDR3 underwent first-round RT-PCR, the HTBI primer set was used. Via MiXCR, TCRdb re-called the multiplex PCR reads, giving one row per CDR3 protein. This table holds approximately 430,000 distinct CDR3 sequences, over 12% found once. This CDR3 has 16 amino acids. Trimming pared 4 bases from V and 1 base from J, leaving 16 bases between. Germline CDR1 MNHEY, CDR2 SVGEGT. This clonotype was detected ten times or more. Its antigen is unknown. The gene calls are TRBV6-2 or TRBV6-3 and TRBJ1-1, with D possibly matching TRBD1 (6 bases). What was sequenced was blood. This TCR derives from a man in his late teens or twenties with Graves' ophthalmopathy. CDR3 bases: TGTGCCAGCAGTTCCCTCCCGGACAGAAAGAACACTGAAGCTTTCTTT. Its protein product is CASSSLPDRKNTEAFF.